The sequence of this T cell receptor beta chain was determined in a study of OX40 agonist ivuxolimab in advanced cancers. Study findings and constraints: Clonal expansion in partial responders at 0.1-3.0 mg/kg ranked among the lowest.

Details on this clone: What it recognizes is unknown.

The CDR3 is 18 residues long. Losses at the gene ends were 0 bases for V and 1 base for J; bases not matched to a gene: 8. Germline loops: CDR1 SNHLY, CDR2 FYNNEI. Clones were read by immunoSEQ multiplex PCR, and TCRdb kept only the in-frame ones, dropping some. The data hold approximately 80,000 clones, with roughly 90% observed a single time. Sequenced material: CD4+ or CD8+ T cells sorted from blood, taken in a trial of the OX40 agonist ivuxolimab. The J gene is TRBJ1-1, the V gene TRBV2; 10 nucleotides match TRBD1. The TCR originated in an adult with an advanced solid tumor such as melanoma, head and neck, liver or kidney cancer. This chain's CDR3 is CASSEAFSDRGQNTEAFF. CDR3 DNA: TGTGCCAGCAGTGAAGCCTTCTCTGACAGGGGGCAGAACACTGAAGCTTTCTTT.